What follows is one T cell receptor beta chain and its context. Its specificity is unknown. The DNA ends 3 residues before the CDR3 does, and the rest of the CDR3 is filled in from the germline J gene. V lost 7 bases, J lost 7 bases, and 16 bases lay in between. This CDR3 comprises 13 residues. Germline lookup yields CDR1 MNHEY and CDR2 SVGEGT. CVID subjects were some 15 female and 29 male, aged roughly 9 to 64. TCRdb's copy holds only in-frame clones and misses some; the assay was immunoSEQ multiplex PCR. This repertoire holds roughly 25,000 clones, and none appear only once. The data were obtained in a study of T cell clonality in common variable immunodeficiency. Study results and limitations: Common variable immunodeficiency TCR beta sequences reportedly had fewer deletions and N-nucleotide insertions.

This chain links TRBV6-2 or TRBV6-3 with TRBJ2-5, with D tentatively TRBD2 (5 bases). The receptor was isolated from a human donor with common variable immunodeficiency. Sequenced material: peripheral blood mononuclear cells. The CDR3 loop is CASTGFQAGTQYF. Incomplete CDR3 DNA: TGTGCCAGCACGGGTTTCCAGGCGGGGACC.